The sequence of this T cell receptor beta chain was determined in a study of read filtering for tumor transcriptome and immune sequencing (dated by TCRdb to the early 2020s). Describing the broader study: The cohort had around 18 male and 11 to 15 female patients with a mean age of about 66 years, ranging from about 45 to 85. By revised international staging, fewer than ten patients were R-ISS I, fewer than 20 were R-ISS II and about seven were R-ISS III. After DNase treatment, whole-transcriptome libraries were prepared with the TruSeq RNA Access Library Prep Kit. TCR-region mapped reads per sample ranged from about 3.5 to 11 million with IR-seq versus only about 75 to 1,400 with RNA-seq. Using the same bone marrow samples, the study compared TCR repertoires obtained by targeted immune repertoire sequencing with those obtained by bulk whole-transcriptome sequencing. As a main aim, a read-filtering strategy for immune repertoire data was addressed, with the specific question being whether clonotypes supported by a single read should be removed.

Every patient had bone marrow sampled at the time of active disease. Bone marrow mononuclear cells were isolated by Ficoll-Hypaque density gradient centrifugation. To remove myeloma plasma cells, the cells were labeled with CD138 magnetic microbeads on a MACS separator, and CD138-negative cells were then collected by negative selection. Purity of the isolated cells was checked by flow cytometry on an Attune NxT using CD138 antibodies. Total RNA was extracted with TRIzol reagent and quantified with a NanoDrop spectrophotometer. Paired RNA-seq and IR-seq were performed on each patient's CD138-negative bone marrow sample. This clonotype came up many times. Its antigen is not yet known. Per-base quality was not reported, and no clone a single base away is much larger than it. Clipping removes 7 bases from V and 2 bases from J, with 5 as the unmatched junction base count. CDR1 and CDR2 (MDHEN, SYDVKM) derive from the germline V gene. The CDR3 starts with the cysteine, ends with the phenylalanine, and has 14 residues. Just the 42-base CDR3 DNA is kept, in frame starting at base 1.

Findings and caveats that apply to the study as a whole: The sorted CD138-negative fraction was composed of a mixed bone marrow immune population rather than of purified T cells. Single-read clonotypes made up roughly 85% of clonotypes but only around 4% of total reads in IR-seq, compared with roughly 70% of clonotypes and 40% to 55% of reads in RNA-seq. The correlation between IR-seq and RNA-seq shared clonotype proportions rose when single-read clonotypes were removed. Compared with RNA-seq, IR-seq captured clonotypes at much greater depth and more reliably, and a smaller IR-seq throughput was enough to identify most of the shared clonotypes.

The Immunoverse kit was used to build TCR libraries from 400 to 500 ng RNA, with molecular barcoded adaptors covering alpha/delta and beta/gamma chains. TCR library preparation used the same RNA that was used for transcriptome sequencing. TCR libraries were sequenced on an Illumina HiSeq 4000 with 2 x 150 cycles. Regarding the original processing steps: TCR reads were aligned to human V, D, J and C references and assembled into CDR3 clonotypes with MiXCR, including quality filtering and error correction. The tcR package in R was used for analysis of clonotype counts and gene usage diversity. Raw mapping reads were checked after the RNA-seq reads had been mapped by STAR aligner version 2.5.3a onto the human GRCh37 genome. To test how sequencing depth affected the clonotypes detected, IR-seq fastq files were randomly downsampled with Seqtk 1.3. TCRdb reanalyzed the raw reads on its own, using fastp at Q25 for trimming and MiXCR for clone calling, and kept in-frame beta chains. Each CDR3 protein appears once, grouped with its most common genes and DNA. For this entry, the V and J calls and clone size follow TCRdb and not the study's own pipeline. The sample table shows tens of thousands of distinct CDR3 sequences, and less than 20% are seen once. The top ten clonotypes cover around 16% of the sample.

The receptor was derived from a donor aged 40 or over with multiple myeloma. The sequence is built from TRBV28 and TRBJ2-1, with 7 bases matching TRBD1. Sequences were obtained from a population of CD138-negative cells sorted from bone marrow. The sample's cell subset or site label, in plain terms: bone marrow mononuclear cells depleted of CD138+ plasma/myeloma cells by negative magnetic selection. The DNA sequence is TGTGCCAGCATTGCCGGGACAGCCTACAATGAGCAGTTCTTC. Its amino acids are CASIAGTAYNEQFF.